Sequencing of this T cell receptor (beta chain) was carried out in a study of blood T cell repertoires in COVID-19. Study-wide background: Acute-phase and convalescent COVID-19 samples originated in the United States, Italy and Spain.

The ends were cut back, 5 bases at V and 7 bases at J, with 15 bases in the middle. The CDR3 covers 13 residues. CDR1 LNHNV and CDR2 YYDKDF come from the germline V gene (reference sequence). Sequencing used immunoSEQ multiplex PCR; TCRdb keeps in-frame clones, though not all of them. The table shows about 220,000 clones, with about 86% occurring only once. This TCR came from a woman aged 50 to 60 with acute or convalescent COVID-19. The sequencing sample was made of peripheral blood. V is TRBV15 and J is TRBJ2-7; D remains unclear. The CDR3 reads CATSVQRRREQYF. The CDR3 nucleotides are TGTGCCACCAGCGTCCAACGAAGGCGGGAGCAGTACTTC.